A selection of T cell receptor beta chains follows, all from one sample in a study of regulatory T cells in long-lasting Graves disease. TCRdb fed the multiplex PCR reads into MiXCR, producing one record per CDR3 protein. The profile covers about 660,000 distinct CDR3 sequences, with approximately 29% appearing a single time and about two fifths taken by the ten largest. The sample consisted of peripheral blood mononuclear cells (PBMCs), taken when the disease was refractory, from a patient treated with antithyroid drugs. The origin of the receptors is a female donor with Graves disease. CDR3s include the opening cysteine and the closing phenylalanine or tryptophan. A D gene is named only where the DNA matches it firmly. Clone sizes are given selectively: once, few, many, or a class where the clone is expanded.

abundance	d_gene	v_gene	len	j_gene	CDR3nt	CDR3aa
few	-	TRBV12-5	16	TRBJ1-1	TGTGCTAGTGGTTTAACAGGGATTAGGTTCAACACTGAAGCTTTCTTT	CASGLTGIRFNTEAFF
-	-	TRBV7-9	16	TRBJ1-6	TGTGCCAGCAGGGCCAGGCACGCCGCGAATAATTCACCCCTCCACTTT	CASRARHAANNSPLHF
many	-	TRBV6-1	14	TRBJ2-4	TGTGCCACCGCCGGCGGTCTAGCCAAAAACATTCAGTACTTC	CATAGGLAKNIQYF
many	TRBD1	TRBV28	13	TRBJ1-1	TGTGCCAGCAGTCTCAAAGGGGACAGGCCAGCTTTCTTT	CASSLKGDRPAFF
-	TRBD2	TRBV5-5	16	TRBJ2-5	TGTGCCAGCAGCTTTTTAGCGGGAGTCCCCCAAGAGACCCAGTACTTC	CASSFLAGVPQETQYF
-	TRBD1	TRBV6-1	15	TRBJ2-7	TGTGCCAGCAGCATAAGCAGGGGGACCCCCTACGAGCAGTACTTC	CASSISRGTPYEQYF
-	TRBD1	TRBV16	14	TRBJ1-5	TGTGCCAGCAGTGCCGGGACAGGGGCCAAGCCCCAGCATTTT	CASSAGTGAKPQHF
few	-	TRBV28	15	TRBJ1-1	TGTGCCAGCAGTTTAATCGGACATCAGAACACTGAAGCTTTCTTT	CASSLIGHQNTEAFF
-	-	TRBV5-7	17	TRBJ1-5	TGTGCCAGCAGCTTGGCCTCTGGACAGAATAGCAATCAGCCCCAGCATTTT	CASSLASGQNSNQPQHF
-	-	TRBV7-9	13	TRBJ2-7	TGTGCCAGCAGCTCAGACGAACCCTACGAGCAGTACTTC	CASSSDEPYEQYF
few	TRBD1	TRBV7-9	17	TRBJ2-7	TGTGCCAGCAGCCCTCTCGGACAGGGTCTAACGTCCTACGAGCAGTACTTC	CASSPLGQGLTSYEQYF
few	TRBD2	TRBV5-1	16	TRBJ2-2	TGCGCCAGCAGCGCACGCGTACTAGCGGGAGCCGGGGAGCTGTTTTTT	CASSARVLAGAGELFF
-	-	TRBV7-9	15	TRBJ2-5	TGTGCCAGCAGCTTACCGACAGTAATACAAGAGACCCAGTACTTC	CASSLPTVIQETQYF
-	-	TRBV10-3	14	TRBJ2-7	TGTGCCACTTCTAGACAGGCCCTCTCCTACGAGCAGTACTTC	CATSRQALSYEQYF
few	-	TRBV25-1	21	TRBJ2-5	TGTGCCAGCAGTGAATCTCATCACAGCGGGGCCATCCCCAGGGGAGGAGAGACCCAGTACTTC	CASSESHHSGAIPRGGETQYF
-	-	TRBV6-1	14	TRBJ2-5	TGTGCCAGCACCTCAACCCCTCCCTCAAGCACCCAGTACTTC	CASTSTPPSSTQYF
few	TRBD1	TRBV12-3/TRBV12-4	15	TRBJ1-5	TGTGCCAGCACCCAGACAGGGGGCGTCCAGGGGCCCCAGCATTTT	CASTQTGGVQGPQHF
-	-	TRBV10-3	13	TRBJ2-5	TGTGCCATCAGCCGAAGCAGATGGGAGACCCAGTACTTC	CAISRSRWETQYF
few	-	TRBV6-9	15	TRBJ1-6	TGTGCCAGCAGTTACGGGGGAGGCAGGGCCCTGGCCCTCCACTTT	CASSYGGGRALALHF
-	TRBD2	TRBV10-1	15	TRBJ2-5	TGCGCCAGCAGTGAGTCGGGACTAGCGGGAGAGACCCAGTACTTC	CASSESGLAGETQYF
many	-	TRBV28	13	TRBJ1-4	TGTGCCAGCACTGGGTTTACTAATGAAAAACTGTTTTTT	CASTGFTNEKLFF
-	TRBD1	TRBV20-1	16	TRBJ2-5	TGCAGTGCAGCCTTACAGGGGGGCACGTACCAAGAGACCCAGTACTTC	CSAALQGGTYQETQYF
many	TRBD1	TRBV12-3/TRBV12-4	14	TRBJ2-7	TGTGCCAGCAGTTTAAAGGGACAGGTGGCCGAGCAGTACTTC	CASSLKGQVAEQYF
many	TRBD1	TRBV28	15	TRBJ1-1	TGTGCCAGCAGGTCCGGGACAGGGCGGAACACTGAAGCTTTCTTT	CASRSGTGRNTEAFF
-	TRBD1	TRBV30	16	TRBJ1-1	TGTGCCTGGAGCGTCGCAAATGGACAGGGGAATACTGAAGCTTTCTTT	CAWSVANGQGNTEAFF
many	TRBD1	TRBV12-3/TRBV12-4	13	TRBJ1-2	TGTGCCAGCAGGGGGGACAGTTTCTATGGCTACACCTTC	CASRGDSFYGYTF
many	-	TRBV10-3	12	TRBJ1-2	TGTGCCATCAGTACAGGAGGATGGAGCTACACCTTC	CAISTGGWSYTF
few	-	TRBV12-3/TRBV12-4	15	TRBJ1-1	TGTGCCAGCAGTTTAATTCCGGGGGCGCGAACTGAAGCTTTCTTT	CASSLIPGARTEAFF
-	TRBD2	TRBV2	17	TRBJ2-7	TGTGCCAGCAGTGAAGCGCGGGTAGCGGGAGCTTCCTACGAGCAGTGCTTC	CASSEARVAGASYEQCF
-	TRBD1	TRBV27	14	TRBJ1-5	TGTGCCAGCGGGCCCGGGACAGGTGCGATGCCCCAGCATTTT	CASGPGTGAMPQHF
many	-	TRBV12-3/TRBV12-4	16	TRBJ1-2	TGTGCCAGCAGTTTACTGTTCAGGGTGGCTAACTATGGCTACACCTTC	CASSLLFRVANYGYTF
-	-	TRBV9	12	TRBJ1-2	TGTGCCAGCAGCGTACCAGGGTACGGCTACACCTTC	CASSVPGYGYTF
-	-	TRBV28	15	TRBJ1-4	TGTGCCAGCAGTTTAGTGGACGTCGGGAATGAAAAACTGTTTTTT	CASSLVDVGNEKLFF